The 8 T cell receptor beta chains reported below all come from one sample, sequenced in a study of Ad26.COV2.S vaccination and SARS-CoV-2 variants. Data came from immunoSEQ multiplex PCR; TCRdb stores just in-frame clones and leaves some out. Of roughly 380,000 clones listed, roughly 84% are singletons. Treatment of the sample: around 19 received Ad26.COV2.S at low or high dose, single or two shots; five or six received placebo; per-sample allocation not given. Collection of samples fell on day 63 after the first vaccine or placebo injection. This sample comprised peripheral blood, obtained in a trial of Ad26.COV2.S vaccine versus placebo. All receptors derive from a person between 18 and 65 years old who received the Ad26.COV2.S COVID-19 vaccine or a placebo.

The chain has TRBV6-5 and TRBJ2-7, with D possibly TRBD2 on 6 matching bases. The CDR3 spans 14 residues. Trimming removed 7 bases from V and 7 bases from J, with 20 bases in between. Per the germline V gene, CDR1 is MNHEY and CDR2 is SVGAGI. CDR3 protein: CASTAGSDPLEQYF. The CDR3 DNA is TGTGCCAGCACCGCCGGGAGCGACCCCCTGGAGCAGTACTTC.

A few counts support this clone. J is TRBJ2-7 and V is TRBV4-3; 8 bases align to TRBD1. The J segment lost 2 bases and the V segment lost 0 bases, leaving 6 bases of the junction unmatched. Germline CDR1 is LGHNA and CDR2 is YSLEER. The CDR3 length is 16 residues. The CDR3 protein is CASSQDWGQVPYEQYF. As DNA, the CDR3 is TGCGCCAGCAGCCAAGATTGGGGACAGGTCCCCTACGAGCAGTACTTC.

This clone has a single count. Other DNA sequences from this sample encode an identical CDR3 as well. This chain links TRBV6-4 with TRBJ2-3, with 14 bases that match TRBD2. The ends lost 4 bases at V and 3 bases at J; junction bases unmatched: 0. Germline CDR1 MRHNA, CDR2 SNTAGT. CDR3 length: 15 residues. CDR3 bases: TGTGCCAGCAGTGGGACTAGCGGGGGGACAGATACGCAGTATTTT. This encodes CASSGTSGGTDTQYF.

V and J are TRBV10-1 and TRBJ1-1; D gene uncertain. Trimming cost V 8 bases and J 0 bases, with 13 bases left between them. Per germline, CDR1 WNHNN and CDR2 SYGVQD (reference sequence). CDR3 length: 14 amino acids. The CDR3 nucleotides read TGCGCCAGCGCCGGGGAGCTAATGAACACTGAAGCTTTCTTT. Encoded protein: CASAGELMNTEAFF.

The chain recombines TRBV6-5 with TRBJ2-3; D is unclear. Germline loops: CDR1 MNHEY, CDR2 SVGAGI. Trimming removed 4 bases from V and 1 base from J, with 9 bases in between. The CDR3 spans 14 residues. CDR3 sequence reads: CASSSRRGTDTQYF. The CDR3 DNA is TGTGCCAGCAGTTCCCGACGGGGCACAGATACGCAGTATTTT.

This clone was observed a single time. The genes are TRBV7-2 and TRBJ2-1; a weak D match, TRBD1 (5 bases). CDR3 length: 15 residues. The V and J ends lost 5 bases and 10 bases respectively, with 21 bases between them. The V gene's germline CDR1 is SGHTA and CDR2 FQGNSA. CDR3 nucleotides: TGTGCCAGCAGCGCCAATACGAGAAGGGCAGGGGAGCAGTTCTTC. Amino acids: CASSANTRRAGEQFF.

V and J are TRBV15 and TRBJ1-5; D is ambiguous. V dropped 0 bases and J dropped 5 bases, with 8 bases sitting between them. Germline-derived CDR1 and CDR2 are LNHNV and YYDKDF (reference sequence). The CDR3 has 14 amino acids. The CDR3 loop reads CATSRDPSDQPQHF. The DNA for the CDR3 is TGTGCCACCAGCAGAGATCCGAGCGATCAGCCCCAGCATTTT.

The table lists this clone with a few counts. The rearrangement links TRBV18 to TRBJ1-5, with D uncertain. Germline loops: CDR1 KGHSH, CDR2 LQKENI. The CDR3 sequence is 17 residues long. Deletions cut 3 bases from V and 0 bases from J, with 15 bases between. In nucleotides, the CDR3 is TGTGCCAGCTCACCCCAAAGGACGGCTTATAGCAATCAGCCCCAGCATTTT. This gives the protein CASSPQRTAYSNQPQHF.